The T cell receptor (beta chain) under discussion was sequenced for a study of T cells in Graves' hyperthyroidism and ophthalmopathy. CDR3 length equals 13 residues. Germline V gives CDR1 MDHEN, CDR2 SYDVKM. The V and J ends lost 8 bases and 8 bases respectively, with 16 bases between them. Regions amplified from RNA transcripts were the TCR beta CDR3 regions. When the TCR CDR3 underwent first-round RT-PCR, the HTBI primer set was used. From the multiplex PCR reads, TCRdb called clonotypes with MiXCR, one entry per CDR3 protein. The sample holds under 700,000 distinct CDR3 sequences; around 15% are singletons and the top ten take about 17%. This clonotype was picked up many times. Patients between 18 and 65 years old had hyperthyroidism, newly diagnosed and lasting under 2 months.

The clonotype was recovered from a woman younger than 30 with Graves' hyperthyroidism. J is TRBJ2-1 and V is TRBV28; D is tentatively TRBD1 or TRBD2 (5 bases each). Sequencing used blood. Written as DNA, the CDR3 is TGTGCCAGCTCCGGGTTGGGGGAATATGAGCAGTTCTTC. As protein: CASSGLGEYEQFF. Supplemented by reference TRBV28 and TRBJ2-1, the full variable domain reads DVKVTQSSRYLVKRTGEKVFLECVQDMDHENMFWYRQDPGLGLRLIYFSYDVKMKEKGDIPEGYSVSREKKERFSLILESASTNQTSMYLCASSGLGEYEQFFGPGTRLTVL.